This T cell receptor (beta chain) stems from a study of T cells in Graves' hyperthyroidism and ophthalmopathy. Whole-study findings and limits: In simple terms, a model built on 13 V-J features told ophthalmopathy apart from stable hyperthyroidism. Peripheral blood also featured most of the thyroid clonotypes expanded above 0.001.

Enrolled ophthalmopathy patients presented with a Clinical Activity Score of at least 3, a NOSPECS grade of at least 4, and disease duration under 3 months. Any patient presenting with uncontrolled infection, other autoimmune disease, pregnancy or lactation was left out. The CDR3 spans 18 residues. CDR1 is MGHDK, CDR2 SYGVNS, per germline. V was pared by 0 bases and J by 3 bases, with 9 bases of the junction left unmatched. Regions amplified from RNA transcripts were the TCR beta CDR3 regions. First-round RT-PCR with HTBI primers amplified the TCR CDR3 region. TCRdb re-analysed the multiplex PCR reads in MiXCR, keeping a single row per CDR3 protein. Counted here are a few hundred thousand distinct CDR3 sequences, 13% to 15% occurring once; the ten biggest clones make up approximately 19%. This clonotype was observed a handful of times. Antigen: not known.

The receptor comes from an older woman with Graves' ophthalmopathy. V is TRBV25-1 and J is TRBJ2-5; 11 positions agree with TRBD2. The sample was blood. CDR3 in amino acids: CASSEYSGTSGPKETQYF. The CDR3 DNA reads as TGTGCCAGCAGTGAATACTCCGGGACTAGCGGACCGAAAGAGACCCAGTACTTC.